Included here is one TCR beta chain sequence, with context. This record belongs to a study of blood T cell repertoires in COVID-19. Profiling relied on immunoSEQ multiplex PCR, and the TCRdb table lists in-frame clones only, not all of them. The sample records some 160,000 clones, around 79% being singletons. J lost 4 bases, V lost 0 bases, and 6 bases had no gene match. The germline CDR1 and CDR2 sequences are MNHEY and SMNVEV (reference sequence). This CDR3 has 16 residues. The receptor was derived from a man over 45 with active or convalescent COVID-19. The chain uses TRBV27 and TRBJ2-1; 7 bases align to TRBD2. Sequencing was performed on peripheral blood. Written as DNA, the CDR3 is TGTGCCAGCAGTTTATCCGCGGGAGCTCTGTACAATGAGCAGTTCTTC. Protein: CASSLSAGALYNEQFF.